This TCR beta chain appears in the sequencing data of a study of CD8 T cells in Susac syndrome. Study-level points and caveats: The study found that Susac CD8+ clonal expansion peaked in TEMRA cells and active patients.

The T cells that were sequenced for TCR beta were CD8+ and CD4+ cells from blood. With random hexamers, reverse transcription was performed on about 0.45 to 1 ug of RNA. An immunoSEQ multiplex PCR generated amplified TCR beta CDR3 products spanning 54 Vbeta and 13 Jbeta. TCRdb passed the immunoSEQ multiplex PCR reads through MiXCR, listing each CDR3 protein once. The sample consists of about 83,000 distinct CDR3 sequences, around 96% of them appearing once. V dropped 7 bases and J dropped 4; count of bases not matched to a gene: 6. Germline V CDR1 and CDR2: MNHEY, SMNVEV (reference sequence). The CDR3 loop spans 14 amino acids. With respect to this clonotype: Antigen specificity is unknown.

The sequencing input was CD8+ T cells from PBMCs. The chain recombines TRBV27 with TRBJ2-1; 8 nucleotides align to TRBD1. The sequence derives from a human donor with Susac syndrome. CDR3 bases: TGTGCCAGCACCCAGGGGGCCCCATACAATGAGCAGTTCTTC. Translated, it gives CASTQGAPYNEQFF.